These 31 T cell receptor beta chains were all obtained from the same sample, sequenced in a study of T cells expressing NK-cell markers (dated by TCRdb to 2018 to 2020). Library preparation employed 5' RACE. The listed sequencing device is Illumina HiSeq 2000. After TCRdb reprocessed the reads, each CDR3 protein sequence was kept as one row, without DNA. The sample's own table lists about half a million distinct CDR3 sequences. Roughly 1.4% of the sample is held by the ten biggest clonotypes. Sequenced: blood T cells: a sorted CD56 or NKG2C T cell subset, CD4+ or CD8+ T cells, or bulk PBMC T cells (not recorded which). All receptors derive from a woman in her forties or fifties in good health. Donor details come from another sample of the same person, matched by shared clones.

The J gene is TRBJ1-5, the V gene TRBV4-2. Germline V gene data show CDR1 as LGHNA and CDR2 as YNFKEQ. The CDR3 is 18 amino acids. The CDR3 sequence is CASSQVGVGDTFNQPQHF.

The CDR3 here is CASSLSGRGHEAFF. This sequence joins TRBV5-1 and TRBJ1-1; the TCRdb D gene call, TRBD1, has no DNA to confirm it. The CDR3 contains 14 residues. CDR1 and CDR2 (germline): SGHRS, YFSETQ.

The chain couples TRBV7-9 to TRBJ2-5; TCRdb returns TRBD1, unconfirmable since there is no DNA. The CDR3 length is 18 residues. CDR1 and CDR2 from the germline V gene are SEHNR and FQNEAQ (reference sequence). The CDR3 loop reads CASSPAVWGGGTGWAQYF. The full variable domain, with the rest looked up from reference TRBV7-9 and TRBJ2-5, is DTGVSQNPRHKITKRGQNVTFRCDPISEHNRLYWYRQTLGQGPEFLTYFQNEAQLEKSRLLSDRFSAERPKGSFSTLEIQRTEQGDSAMYLCASSPAVWGGGTGWAQYFGPGTRLLVL.

V is TRBV29-1 and J is TRBJ2-7; TCRdb's D call, TRBD1, is unchecked because there is no DNA. Looked up from germline, CDR1 is SQVTM and CDR2 is ANQGSEA. This CDR3 region has 12 residues. CDR3 protein: CSVGDKPYEQYF.

This chain uses TRBV9 with TRBJ2-1; TCRdb outputs TRBD2, but without DNA this stays unchecked. Per the germline V gene, CDR1 is SGDLS and CDR2 is YYNGEE. CDR3 size: 15 residues. CDR3 loop: CASSVEPSGYNEQFF.

The chain's CDR3 is CASSYTARKPQHF. J is TRBJ1-5 and V is TRBV6-5. Germline-derived CDR1 and CDR2 are MNHEY and SVGAGI. The CDR3 runs 13 residues.

The chain uses TRBV6-5 and TRBJ2-2; the TRBD1 assignment by TCRdb is unverifiable without DNA. The CDR3 has 13 amino acids. Germline V CDR1 and CDR2: MNHEY, SVGAGI. This CDR3 reads CASSYWGDGELFF.

The chain is built from TRBV9 and TRBJ1-5. Germline-derived CDR1 and CDR2 are SGDLS and YYNGEE. The CDR3 extends over 15 amino acids. CDR3: CASSVGAQSNQPQHF.

The chain joins TRBV29-1 to TRBJ2-1. The CDR3 consists of 12 residues. CDR1 and CDR2 (germline): SQVTM, ANQGSEA. Here the CDR3 reads CSVIRPYNEQFF.

This chain links TRBV7-9 with TRBJ2-7. Germline CDR1 and CDR2: SEHNR and FQNEAQ (reference sequence). CDR3 length: 14 residues. CDR3 region: CASSEAQGYDEQYF.

V usage is TRBV20-1 and J usage is TRBJ2-7. CDR3 length equals 11 residues. Germline V gene sequence: CDR1 DFQATT, CDR2 SNEGSKA (reference sequence). The CDR3 reads CSARVIYEQYF.

V gene TRBV6-6 combines with J gene TRBJ2-1; checking the TCRdb D call of TRBD1 is not possible without DNA. The CDR3 length is 15 residues. The germline V gene encodes CDR1 MNHNY and CDR2 SVGAGI (reference sequence). The CDR3 is CASSPGTPLYNEQFF.

The V gene is TRBV7-9, the J gene TRBJ2-5; no DNA is available, so the TRBD1 call from TCRdb remains unchecked. The CDR3 has 14 amino acids. Germline V gives CDR1 SEHNR, CDR2 FQNEAQ (reference sequence). The CDR3 sequence is CASSLLLAGETQYF.

The chain joins TRBV29-1 to TRBJ2-3. Germline V gene lookup returns CDR1 SQVTM and CDR2 ANQGSEA. The CDR3 loop spans 12 amino acids. The CDR3 protein is CSAWTVTDTQYF.

The rearrangement uses TRBV6-5 and TRBJ1-4; the TRBD1 assignment by TCRdb is unverifiable without DNA. Germline loops: CDR1 MNHEY, CDR2 SVGAGI. This CDR3 comprises 16 residues. CDR3 in amino acids: CASSYVQGSANEKLFF.

The chain carries TRBV5-4 and TRBJ2-1; TCRdb calls TRBD2, which cannot be checked without DNA. The V gene's germline CDR1 is SGHNT and CDR2 YYREEE (reference sequence). The CDR3 consists of 15 residues. The CDR3 protein is CASSLGTNVYNEQFF.

The genes are TRBV9 and TRBJ2-7; TCRdb indicates TRBD2, and absent DNA this call remains unverified. Germline assignment: CDR1 SGDLS and CDR2 YYNGEE. This CDR3 contains 14 residues. The CDR3 loop is CASSPAGLSYEQYF.

The rearrangement uses TRBV20-1 and TRBJ2-1; TCRdb names TRBD1, which stays unverified in the absence of DNA. Germline values: CDR1 DFQATT, CDR2 SNEGSKA (reference sequence). CDR3 size: 14 residues. The chain's CDR3 is CSASSQGARNEQFF.

This sequence joins TRBV10-3 and TRBJ2-3; TCRdb reports TRBD2, a call that lacks DNA to check it against. Germline values: CDR1 ENHRY, CDR2 SYGVKD. The CDR3 loop spans 15 amino acids. CDR3 residues: CAISDLTSGTDTQYF.

This chain links TRBV5-5 with TRBJ1-5. The CDR3 has 15 residues. Germline values: CDR1 SGHKS, CDR2 YYEKEE (reference sequence). The CDR3 is CASSLAGSNNQPQHF.

V is TRBV7-9 and J is TRBJ1-3; as DNA is missing, the TRBD1 call by TCRdb cannot be tested. This CDR3 has 16 residues. The germline V gene has CDR1 SEHNR and CDR2 FQNEAQ (reference sequence). The CDR3 sequence is CASSYAGQLPGNTIYF. The full variable domain, its missing parts supplied by reference TRBV7-9 and TRBJ1-3, is DTGVSQNPRHKITKRGQNVTFRCDPISEHNRLYWYRQTLGQGPEFLTYFQNEAQLEKSRLLSDRFSAERPKGSFSTLEIQRTEQGDSAMYLCASSYAGQLPGNTIYFGEGSWLTVV.

This chain links TRBV7-2 with TRBJ1-2; the TCRdb D gene call, TRBD1, has no DNA to confirm it. The CDR3 totals 16 residues. Germline V CDR1 and CDR2: SGHTA, FQGNSA. The CDR3 sequence: CASSLVGQGYNYGYTF.

V usage is TRBV28 and J usage is TRBJ2-3. The CDR3 length is 12 residues. Germline CDR1 is MDHEN and CDR2 is SYDVKM. CDR3 loop: CASSEEADTQYF.

The chain has TRBV6-5 and TRBJ1-1. The CDR3 has 13 amino acids. Germline V gene data show CDR1 as MNHEY and CDR2 as SVGAGI. This CDR3 is CASSVRRVTEAFF.

This sequence joins TRBV7-9 and TRBJ1-2; checking the TCRdb D call of TRBD1 is not possible without DNA. From germline, CDR1 is SEHNR and CDR2 FQNEAQ (reference sequence). This CDR3 has 14 residues. The CDR3 spells CASSPGQGSDGYTF.

This sequence joins TRBV4-1 and TRBJ2-5. This CDR3 contains 16 residues. From germline, CDR1 is MGHRA and CDR2 YSYEKL. The CDR3 region is CASSQDPPGEIETQYF.

V is TRBV11-2 and J is TRBJ1-4; the TCRdb D gene call, TRBD1, has no DNA to confirm it. This CDR3 has 16 residues. Germline values: CDR1 SGHAT, CDR2 FQNNGV. This CDR3 reads CASSLGSTGGPEKLFF.

V and J are TRBV20-1 and TRBJ1-2; lacking DNA, the TRBD1 call made by TCRdb goes unchecked. The germline V gene encodes CDR1 DFQATT and CDR2 SNEGSKA (reference sequence). This CDR3 contains 13 residues. The chain's CDR3 is CSARVRGSSGYTF.

The rearrangement uses TRBV4-1 and TRBJ2-3. This CDR3 is built from 13 residues. Germline V gene lookup returns CDR1 MGHRA and CDR2 YSYEKL. The CDR3 loop reads CASSGTSLNTQYF.

This chain connects TRBV28 to TRBJ2-3. Per germline, CDR1 MDHEN and CDR2 SYDVKM. The CDR3 loop spans 13 amino acids. This CDR3 is CASSLGIPDTQYF.

This chain uses TRBV29-1 with TRBJ1-2. Germline CDR1 reads SQVTM; CDR2 reads ANQGSEA. CDR3 length equals 15 residues. The CDR3 sequence is CSVEPPGLANYGYTF.